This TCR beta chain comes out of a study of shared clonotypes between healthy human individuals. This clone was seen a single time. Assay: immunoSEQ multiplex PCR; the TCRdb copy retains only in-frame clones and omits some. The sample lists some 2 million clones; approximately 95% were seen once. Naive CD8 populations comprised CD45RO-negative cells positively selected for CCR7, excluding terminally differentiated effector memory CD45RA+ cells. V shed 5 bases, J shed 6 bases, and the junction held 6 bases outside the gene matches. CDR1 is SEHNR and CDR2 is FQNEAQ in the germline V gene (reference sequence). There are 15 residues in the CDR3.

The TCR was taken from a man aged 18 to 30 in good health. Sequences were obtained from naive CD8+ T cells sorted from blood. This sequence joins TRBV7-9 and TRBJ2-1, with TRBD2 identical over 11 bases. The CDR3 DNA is TGTGCCAGCAGCCTCGACGGGACTAGCGGCAATGAGCAGTTCTTC. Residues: CASSLDGTSGNEQFF.